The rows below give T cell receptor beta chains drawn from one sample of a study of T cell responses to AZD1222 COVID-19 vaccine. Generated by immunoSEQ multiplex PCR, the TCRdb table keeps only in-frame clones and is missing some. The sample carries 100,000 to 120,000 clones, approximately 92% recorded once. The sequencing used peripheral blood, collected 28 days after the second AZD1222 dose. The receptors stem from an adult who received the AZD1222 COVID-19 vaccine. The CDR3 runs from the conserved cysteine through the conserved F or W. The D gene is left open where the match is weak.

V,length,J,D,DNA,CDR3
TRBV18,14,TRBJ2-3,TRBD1,TGTGCCAGCTCGCTGGACAGGGCCACAGATACGCAGTATTTT,CASSLDRATDTQYF
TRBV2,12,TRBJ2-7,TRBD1,TGTGCCAGCAGCGTGGACAGGGACGAGCAGTACTTC,CASSVDRDEQYF
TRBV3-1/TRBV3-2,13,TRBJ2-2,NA,TGTGCCAGCAGCCAAGTGAGGAACGGGGAGCTGTTTTTT,CASSQVRNGELFF
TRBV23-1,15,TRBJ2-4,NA,TGCGCCAGCAGTCAACGCAGGGCGACCAAAAACATTCAGTACTTC,CASSQRRATKNIQYF
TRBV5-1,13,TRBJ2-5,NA,TGCGCCAGCAGCTCAGGGACTGCGGAGACCCAGTACTTC,CASSSGTAETQYF
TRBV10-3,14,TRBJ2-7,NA,TGTGCCATCAGTGGTAAGGGCGGGCGTTACGAGCAGTACTTC,CAISGKGGRYEQYF
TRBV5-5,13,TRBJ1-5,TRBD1,TGTGCCAGCAGCGGGCAGGGGGAGCAGCCCCAGCATTTT,CASSGQGEQPQHF
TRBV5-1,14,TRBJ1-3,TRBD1,TGCGCCAGCAGCTTGGGACAGGGTAGAGACACCATATATTTT,CASSLGQGRDTIYF
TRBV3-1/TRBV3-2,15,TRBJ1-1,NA,TGTGCCAGCAGCCAAGATACTGGGGGGAACACTGAAGCTTTCTTT,CASSQDTGGNTEAFF
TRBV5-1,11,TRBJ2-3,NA,TGCGCCAGCAGCTTGGGGGATACGCAGTATTTT,CASSLGDTQYF
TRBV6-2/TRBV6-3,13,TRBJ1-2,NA,TGTGCCAGCAGTTATTCAGGGTCCTATGGCTACACCTTC,CASSYSGSYGYTF
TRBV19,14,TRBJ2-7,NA,TGTGCCAGTAGTATAGATGGCGGTCCCTACGAGCAGTACTTC,CASSIDGGPYEQYF
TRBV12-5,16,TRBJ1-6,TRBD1,TGTGCTAGTGGTTCGACAGGGTCTGCCTATAATTCACCCCTCCACTTT,CASGSTGSAYNSPLHF
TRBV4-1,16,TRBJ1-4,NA,TGCGCCAGCAGCCGAGATACTTGGGACGGCAATGAAAAACTGTTTTTT,CASSRDTWDGNEKLFF
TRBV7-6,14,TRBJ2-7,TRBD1,TGTGCCAGCAGCTGGAGACAGGGGGCCTACGAGCAGTACTTC,CASSWRQGAYEQYF
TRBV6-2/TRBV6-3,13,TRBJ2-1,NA,TGTGCCAGCAGTTACCGGGACTACAATGAGCAGTTCTTC,CASSYRDYNEQFF
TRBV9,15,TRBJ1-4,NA,TGTGCCAGCACAACCACGGGGGGGTCTCGGGAAAAACTGTTTTTT,CASTTTGGSREKLFF
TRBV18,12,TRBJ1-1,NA,TGTGCCAGCTCACCAGAGACAGATGAAGCTTTCTTT,CASSPETDEAFF
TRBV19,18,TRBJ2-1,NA,TGTGCCAGTAGTTATAAAGTGTACTCGACCGATCCCTACAATGAGCAGTTCTTC,CASSYKVYSTDPYNEQFF
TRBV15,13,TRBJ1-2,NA,TGTGCCACCAGCAGAGAGAGAGGCTATGGCTACACCTTC,CATSRERGYGYTF
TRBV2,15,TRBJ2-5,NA,TGTGCCAGCAGACCTCACAGGTTAACTCAAGAGACCCAGTACTTC,CASRPHRLTQETQYF
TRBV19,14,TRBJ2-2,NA,TGTGCCATTGGGGACAACTCGAACACCGGGGAGCTGTTTTTT,CAIGDNSNTGELFF
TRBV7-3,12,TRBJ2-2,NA,TGTGCCAGCAGCACTAGATCCGGGGAGCTGTTTTTT,CASSTRSGELFF
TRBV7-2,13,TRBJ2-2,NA,TGTGCCAGCAGCTACATCCGGCAGGGGGAGCTGTTTTTT,CASSYIRQGELFF